What follows are 9 T cell receptor beta chains derived from one specimen sequenced in a study of blood T cell repertoires in COVID-19 (TCRdb year 2020). Library preparation was by the immunoSEQ multiplex PCR assay. This immuneACCESS table, as held by TCRdb, lists in-frame sequences with V and J called but not all clones. Of the missing ones, under half trace to an unresolved V gene in checked studies; the others have no known cause. Present in this sample are around 110,000 clones, approximately 90% of which were seen just once. Together, the top ten hold roughly 4.7% of the sample. Sequencing used peripheral blood. These receptors all come from a man aged 40-49 years with acute or convalescent COVID-19.

The rearrangement joins TRBV5-8 to TRBJ1-2, with D possibly being TRBD1 (5 bases). V was cut by 2 bases and J by 4 bases, with 9 bases left in between. The CDR3 totals 13 residues. Germline CDR1 and CDR2: SGHTS and YDEGEE. The CDR3 sequence: CASSFLGPYGYTF. CDR3 DNA: TGTGCCAGCAGCTTCTTGGGGCCCTATGGCTACACCTTC.

This clone was found a few times. This chain connects TRBV5-6 to TRBJ1-5, with D hard to call. This CDR3 region has 15 residues. The ends were cut back, 5 bases at V and 5 bases at J, with 17 bases in the middle. Germline values: CDR1 SGHDT, CDR2 YYEEEE. The CDR3 DNA reads as TGTGCCAGCAGTTCCCGTTCGTCCGGGTATCAGCCCCAGCATTTT. Protein product: CASSSRSSGYQPQHF.

The gene calls are TRBV30 and TRBJ2-2; the match to TRBD2 covers 16 bases. CDR1 and CDR2 from the germline V gene are GTSNPN and SVGIG (reference sequence). The CDR3 is 17 residues long. Trimming cost V 2 bases and J 7 bases; bases outside gene matches: 7. CDR3 in DNA: TGTGCCTGGAGTTCAGGGACTAGCGGGAGGGCCGGCGGGGAGCTGTTTTTT. As protein: CAWSSGTSGRAGGELFF.

Written as DNA, the CDR3 is TGTGCCACCAGTGATTCAAGGACAGCCGACACTGAAGCTTTCTTT. Encoded protein: CATSDSRTADTEAFF. J is TRBJ1-1 and V is TRBV24-1, with TRBD1 as a possible D gene (6 bases). The CDR3 sequence is 15 residues long. Per the germline V gene, CDR1 is KGHDR and CDR2 is SFDVKD. The V end lost 2 bases, the J end lost 3 bases, and 12 bases lay between the germline ends.

The chain is built from TRBV5-1 and TRBJ2-7; TRBD2 agrees at 11 bases. V gave up 4 bases and J gave up 2 bases; unmatched junction bases: 8. Germline V lookup: CDR1 SGHRS, CDR2 YFSETQ. The CDR3 is 16 amino acids. CDR3 sequence: CASSAGLAGITYEQYF. The CDR3 nucleotides are TGCGCCAGCAGCGCCGGACTAGCGGGCATTACCTACGAGCAGTACTTC.

The CDR3 protein is CASSESGGPGYGYTF. CDR3 nucleotides: TGTGCCAGCAGTGAATCCGGTGGTCCGGGCTATGGCTACACCTTC. The chain employs TRBV6-1 and TRBJ1-2; D is undetermined. V was shortened by 2 bases and J by 4 bases, with 14 bases between the two germline ends. The CDR3 has 15 amino acids. Per germline, CDR1 MNHNS and CDR2 SASEGT.

The J gene is TRBJ1-5, the V gene TRBV30, with a tentative D call TRBD1 (5 bases). Germline V gene data show CDR1 as GTSNPN and CDR2 as SVGIG (reference sequence). Between the trimmed V and J ends, which lost 1 base and 5 bases, there was a span of 12 bases. The CDR3 totals 14 residues. This CDR3 reads CAWSGTVGHQPQHF. CDR3 nucleotides: TGTGCCTGGAGTGGGACCGTGGGGCATCAGCCCCAGCATTTT.

J is TRBJ2-7 and V is TRBV5-8; a weak D match, TRBD1 (7 bases). V lost 4 bases and J 1 base, leaving 27 bases between the germline ends. The CDR3 has 19 amino acids. Germline CDR1 reads SGHTS; CDR2 reads YDEGEE. CDR3 in amino acids: CASSQGGFAGTGFSYEQYF. The CDR3 nucleotides are TGTGCCAGCAGCCAGGGGGGTTTCGCCGGGACTGGCTTTTCCTACGAGCAGTACTTC.

The rearrangement joins TRBV9 to TRBJ2-6, with D possibly TRBD2 on 6 matching bases. In germline, CDR1 is SGDLS, CDR2 YYNGEE. This CDR3 is built from 18 residues. Trimming removed 4 bases at V and 0 bases at J, with 17 bases between. This chain's CDR3 is CASSPRGTPYSGANVLTF. DNA of the CDR3: TGTGCCAGCAGCCCCCGGGGGACCCCGTACTCTGGGGCCAACGTCCTGACTTTC. Supplemented by reference TRBV9 and TRBJ2-6, the full variable domain reads DSGVTQTPKHLITATGQRVTLRCSPRSGDLSVYWYQQSLDQGLQFLIQYYNGEERAKGNILERFSAQQFPDLHSELNLSSLELGDSALYFCASSPRGTPYSGANVLTFGAGSRLTVL.